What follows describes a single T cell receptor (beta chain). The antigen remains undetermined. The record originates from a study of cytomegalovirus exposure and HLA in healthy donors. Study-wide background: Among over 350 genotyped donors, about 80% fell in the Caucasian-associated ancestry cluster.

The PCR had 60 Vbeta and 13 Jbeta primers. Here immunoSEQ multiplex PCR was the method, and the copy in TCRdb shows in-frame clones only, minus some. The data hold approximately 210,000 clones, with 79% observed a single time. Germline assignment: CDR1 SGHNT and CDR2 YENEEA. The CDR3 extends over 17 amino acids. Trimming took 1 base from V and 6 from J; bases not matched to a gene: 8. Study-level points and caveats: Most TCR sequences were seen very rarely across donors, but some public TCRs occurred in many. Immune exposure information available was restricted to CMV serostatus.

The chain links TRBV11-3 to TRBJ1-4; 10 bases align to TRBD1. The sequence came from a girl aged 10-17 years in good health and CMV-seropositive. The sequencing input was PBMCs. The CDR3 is CASSLGATGGRYEKLFF. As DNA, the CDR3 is TGTGCCAGCAGCTTAGGAGCGACAGGGGGCAGGTATGAAAAACTGTTTTTT.